The source of this T cell receptor beta chain is a study of T cell responses to AZD1222 COVID-19 vaccine. Notes on the study in general: The breadth and depth of Spike-specific TCRs increased once two AZD1222 doses had been given. Baseline seropositives among AZD1222 recipients totaled only six or seven.

This clone was detected a few times. Its antigen is unidentified. The germline V and J ends were trimmed by 3 bases and 0 bases, with 12 bases remaining between them. Germline CDR1 GTSNPN, CDR2 SVGIG (reference sequence). The CDR3 loop spans 16 amino acids. Libraries were prepared by immunoSEQ multiplex PCR; TCRdb keeps only in-frame clonotypes and omits some of them. The table records approximately 180,000 clones, approximately 90% of them present only once. The chain is built from TRBV30 and TRBJ1-6, with D unresolved. Sequencing was performed on peripheral blood, taken 28 days after the second dose of the MenACWY control vaccine. This clonotype was obtained from an adult who received the MenACWY meningococcal vaccine as a control. DNA for the CDR3: TGTGCCTGGAGCCCAGCGCAAAGCTCCTATAATTCACCCCTCCACTTT. Translation: CAWSPAQSSYNSPLHF.